This T cell receptor beta chain originates from a study of beta chain features in type 1 diabetes. Study results and limitations: There was a moderate but significant shortening of TCRB CDR3s in all four CD4+ subsets of Type 1 diabetes patients. The question of HLA type influencing TCRB rearrangement was one that remained unresolved here.

This clone was counted between two and nine times. As yet, its antigen is unknown. TCRB transcripts that were expressed got sequenced, as all of the isolated RNA had been reverse transcribed. TCRdb keeps only in-frame clones here, not all; method: immunoSEQ multiplex PCR. The data show a few hundred thousand clones, 14% seen once. Germline V gene sequence: CDR1 MNHEY, CDR2 SVGAGI. This CDR3 spans 15 amino acids. Trimming pared 0 bases from V and 8 bases from J, leaving 14 bases between. The chain is built from TRBV6-5 and TRBJ1-3; tentatively, D is TRBD1 (6 bases). Sequencing was done on a sample of naive CD4+ T cells from blood. This receptor was obtained from a man aged 25-45 years with type 1 diabetes. The CDR3 loop reads CASSYSRGRGYTIYF. The DNA for the CDR3 is TGTGCCAGCAGTTACTCGAGAGGCAGGGGATACACCATATATTTT.